These T cell receptor beta chains were read from a single sample in a study of OX40 agonist ivuxolimab in advanced cancers. Repertoires were generated with immunoSEQ multiplex PCR, while TCRdb's copy carries only in-frame clones and drops some. Here the sample spans 85,000 to 90,000 clones, about 90% being singletons. The material was CD4+ or CD8+ T cells sorted from blood, obtained in a trial of the OX40 agonist ivuxolimab. Source of these receptors: an adult with an advanced solid tumor such as melanoma, head and neck, liver or kidney cancer. The CDR3 runs from the conserved cysteine through the conserved F or W. Size values are once, few and many counts, or a class for expanded clones, and some rows have none.

V	size	J	CDR3
TRBV19	-	TRBJ2-1	CASSLSGRNEQFF
TRBV6-1	-	TRBJ1-2	CASSDPPTANYGYTF
TRBV7-9	-	TRBJ2-7	CASSGWGERPYEQYF
TRBV27	-	TRBJ2-2	CASGRLAGDTGELFF
TRBV10-1	once	TRBJ1-4	CASSEFRRARVVEKLFF
TRBV9	-	TRBJ2-3	CASSVAIGTGTYTQYF
TRBV10-3	-	TRBJ2-3	CASQSLAGGGASTDTQYF
TRBV28	-	TRBJ2-1	CASSSRPYNEQFF
TRBV28	once	TRBJ2-4	CASEGTGVPKNIQYF
TRBV25-1	-	TRBJ1-2	CASSPRQGRRYGYTF
TRBV28	-	TRBJ2-4	CASSTEQGARSKNIQYF
TRBV29-1	few	TRBJ2-7	CSVGEGHRGKYF
TRBV6-5	-	TRBJ1-1	CATSIRWATEAFF
TRBV5-4	-	TRBJ1-2	CASSLQGEYGYTF
TRBV5-4	-	TRBJ1-4	CASKMGPGGEKLFF
TRBV18	-	TRBJ1-1	CASSPGLNTEAFF
TRBV11-3	-	TRBJ2-3	CASSLGARGGSSPDTQYF
TRBV19	-	TRBJ1-1	CASSMGRGTEAFF
TRBV28	once	TRBJ2-1	CASSFGGGVYEQFF
TRBV28	-	TRBJ1-1	CASTGGFNTEAFF
TRBV28	-	TRBJ2-7	CASRGTLSYEQYF
TRBV11-3	-	TRBJ2-1	CASSYLGTRNEQFF
TRBV5-8	-	TRBJ2-5	CASSWGQGIQETQYF
TRBV30	-	TRBJ1-1	CAWSRRTGGAGTFF
TRBV11-2	once	TRBJ2-7	CASSLASEKAYEQYF
TRBV7-9	-	TRBJ2-7	CASSLRGLAGHEQYF
TRBV7-9	-	TRBJ2-7	CASSVGQAPYEQYF
TRBV7-3	-	TRBJ2-3	CASRRDIASDTQYF
TRBV6-1	-	TRBJ2-4	CASSEDLAGGTKAKNIQYF
TRBV6-5	-	TRBJ1-2	CASRPAGTGNYGYTF
TRBV10-3	-	TRBJ2-5	CAISSRTSGRAGETQYF
TRBV28	-	TRBJ1-5	CASSFTSEYRQGGSNQPQHF
TRBV11-3	once	TRBJ2-7	CASSLGEGNSYEQYF
TRBV6-1	-	TRBJ2-7	CASSDRASGSYEQYF
TRBV5-1	-	TRBJ2-5	CASSLGDRQETQYF
TRBV29-1	-	TRBJ2-5	CSVDPGRKETQYF
TRBV28	-	TRBJ1-1	CASSLFSFMNTEAFF
TRBV19	-	TRBJ2-7	CASSDRAESSYEQYF
TRBV29-1	-	TRBJ2-7	CSVVTQGSYEQYF
TRBV12-5	once	TRBJ2-4	CASGLQTFTRVNIQYF
TRBV7-9	-	TRBJ2-7	CASSPGPPYEQYF
TRBV7-8	-	TRBJ2-3	CASTPRRDSETSTDTQYF
TRBV7-2	-	TRBJ2-1	CASSSGGSYNEQFF
TRBV5-1	-	TRBJ2-3	CASSLAQGDTQYF
TRBV2	-	TRBJ2-1	CASSAGQGSYNEQFF
TRBV11-3	-	TRBJ2-2	CASAGTSGHGELFF
TRBV23-1	-	TRBJ2-2	CASSQVYVRTGSNTGELFF
TRBV6-6	-	TRBJ2-5	CASSRGVGLKETQYF
TRBV19	-	TRBJ2-2	CASSIGAGGISGELFF